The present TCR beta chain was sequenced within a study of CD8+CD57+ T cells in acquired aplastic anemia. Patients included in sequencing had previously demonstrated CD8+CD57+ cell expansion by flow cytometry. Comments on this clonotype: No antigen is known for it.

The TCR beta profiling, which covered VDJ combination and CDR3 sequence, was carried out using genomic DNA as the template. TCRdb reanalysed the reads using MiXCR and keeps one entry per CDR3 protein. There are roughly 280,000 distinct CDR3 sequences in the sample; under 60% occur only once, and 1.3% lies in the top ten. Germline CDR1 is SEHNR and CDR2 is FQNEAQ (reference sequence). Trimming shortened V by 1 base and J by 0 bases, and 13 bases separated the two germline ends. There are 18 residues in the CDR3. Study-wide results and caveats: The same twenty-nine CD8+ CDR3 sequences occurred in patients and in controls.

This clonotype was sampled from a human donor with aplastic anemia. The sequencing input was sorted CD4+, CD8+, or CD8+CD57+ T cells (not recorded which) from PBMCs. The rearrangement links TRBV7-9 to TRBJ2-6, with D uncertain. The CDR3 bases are TGTGCCAGCAGCTTAGGGGCGCGCCTCAACTCTGGGGCCAACGTCCTGACTTTC. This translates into CASSLGARLNSGANVLTF.